Listed below are T cell receptor beta chains from one sample, sequenced in a study of radiotherapy plus CTLA-4 blockade in lung cancer. TCRdb keeps only in-frame clones here, not all; method: immunoSEQ multiplex PCR. The sample carries 95,000 to 150,000 clones, just under 90% recorded once. The sequences come from peripheral blood, collected from a patient treated with radiotherapy plus ipilimumab. These receptors were taken from a human donor with non-small cell lung cancer that progressed on radiotherapy plus ipilimumab. The CDR3 runs from the conserved cysteine through the conserved F or W. A D gene is named only where the DNA matches it firmly. Size is omitted from some rows. Given values are once, few, many or a class for expanded clones.

>TRBJ1-1|.|.|TRBV19
CATEGGRSEAFF
TGTGCCACTGAGGGGGGAAGGTCTGAAGCTTTCTTT
>TRBJ2-5|.|once|TRBV7-2
CASSHEETQYF
TGTGCCAGCAGCCACGAAGAGACCCAGTACTTC
>TRBJ1-2|TRBD1|.|TRBV2
CASSNLPPGQYGYTF
TGTGCCAGCAGTAACCTCCCGCCGGGACAGTATGGCTACACCTTC
>TRBJ1-5|.|few|TRBV6-1
CASSDLLYNQPQHF
TGTGCCAGCAGTGATTTGTTATACAATCAGCCCCAGCATTTT
>TRBJ2-7|.|.|TRBV18
CASSPSGPPTYEQYF
TGTGCCAGCTCACCATCCGGTCCACCCACCTACGAGCAGTACTTC
>TRBJ2-2|.|once|TRBV6-1
CASSELANTGELFF
TGTGCCAGCAGTGAACTAGCGAACACCGGGGAGCTGTTTTTT
>TRBJ2-1|.|.|TRBV11-2
CASSPPNYRGKFF
TGTGCCAGCAGCCCGCCGAATTATCGGGGTAAGTTCTTC
>TRBJ1-2|TRBD1|.|TRBV7-6
CASSLEPSQGARHGYTF
TGTGCCAGCAGCTTAGAGCCGAGCCAGGGGGCCCGCCATGGCTACACCTTC
>TRBJ1-1|.|.|TRBV30
CAWSGGKGGEAFF
TGTGCCTGGAGTGGTGGAAAAGGTGGGGAAGCTTTCTTT
>TRBJ2-5|.|.|TRBV5-1
CASSFGTPGRETQYF
TGCGCCAGCAGCTTCGGGACCCCCGGCAGGGAGACCCAGTACTTC
>TRBJ2-3|TRBD2|.|TRBV5-1
CASSLLAGGTDTQYF
TGCGCCAGCAGCTTACTAGCGGGAGGCACAGATACGCAGTATTTT
>TRBJ2-7|.|.|TRBV11-2
CASSGPPTYEQYF
TGTGCCAGCAGCGGCCCCCCTACCTACGAGCAGTACTTC
>TRBJ1-4|TRBD1|.|TRBV7-9
CASRLSGTVNEKLFF
TGTGCCAGCAGACTATCCGGGACAGTTAATGAAAAACTGTTTTTT
>TRBJ1-4|.|.|TRBV5-1
CASSLGLTNEKLFF
TGCGCCAGCAGCTTGGGTTTAACTAATGAAAAACTGTTTTTT
>TRBJ1-1|.|.|TRBV19
CASSLKQGSTEAFF
TGTGCCAGTAGCCTTAAGCAGGGATCCACTGAAGCTTTCTTT
>TRBJ2-1|.|.|TRBV5-1
CASSLTSNSYNEQFF
TGCGCCAGCAGCTTGACTAGCAACTCCTACAATGAGCAGTTCTTC
>TRBJ1-3|.|.|TRBV6-5
CASSLGAGGGNTIYF
TGTGCCAGCAGCCTGGGGGCGGGGGGAGGAAACACCATATATTTT
>TRBJ2-1|.|.|TRBV10-1
CASSRSGSYNEQFF
TGCGCCAGCAGTAGGAGCGGCTCCTACAATGAGCAGTTCTTC
>TRBJ1-5|TRBD1|.|TRBV6-5
CASSSRQGLNQPQHF
TGTGCCAGCAGCTCAAGACAGGGTTTAAATCAGCCCCAGCATTTT
>TRBJ1-1|.|.|TRBV6-5
CASRHKPRTTEAFF
TGTGCCAGCAGACACAAACCCCGGACCACTGAAGCTTTCTTT
>TRBJ1-4|TRBD1|.|TRBV18
CASSLGQALNEKLFF
TGTGCCAGCTCACTCGGACAGGCCCTAAATGAAAAACTGTTTTTT
>TRBJ2-7|.|.|TRBV6-6
CASSYSRDQPYEQYF
TGTGCCAGCAGTTACTCCAGGGACCAACCCTACGAGCAGTACTTC
>TRBJ1-1|.|.|TRBV7-2
CASSQTVGTEAFF
TGTGCCAGCAGCCAGACAGTTGGCACTGAAGCTTTCTTT
>TRBJ1-5|TRBD1|.|TRBV30
CAWSGRQGAGNQPQHF
TGTGCCTGGAGTGGGAGACAGGGGGCTGGCAATCAGCCCCAGCATTTT
>TRBJ2-3|.|.|TRBV11-1
CASSFLLGSTDTQYF
TGTGCCAGCAGCTTTTTGCTAGGGAGCACAGATACGCAGTATTTT
>TRBJ2-1|.|.|TRBV5-4
CASSTQGYEQFF
TGTGCCAGCAGCACACAGGGCTATGAGCAGTTCTTC
>TRBJ2-7|.|.|TRBV5-4
CASSFRGPSPGGNEQYF
TGTGCCAGCAGCTTTCGAGGCCCTAGCCCGGGGGGCAACGAGCAGTACTTC
>TRBJ2-1|.|.|TRBV13
CASSSGTNNEQFF
TGTGCCAGCAGCTCCGGTACTAACAATGAGCAGTTCTTC